This T cell receptor (beta chain) emerged from a study of blood T cell repertoires in COVID-19 (dated by TCRdb to 2019 to 2021). In terms of the full investigation: Samples covering the acute and convalescent phases of COVID-19 were provided by collaborators in the United States, Italy and Spain. The prospective study material was composed of cDNA or gDNA derived from T cells, B-cell-depleted T cells, or PBMCs. Subjects who had been exposed to COVID-19, were actively infected with it, or had recovered from it provided the deeply sampled blood TCRbeta repertoires that made up the dataset. A freely available public database, intended as a resource for researchers studying the immune response to SARS-CoV-2, is where the repertoires were released. Samples came from the ongoing ImmuneRACE study (first 160 participants) plus 1,254 subjects from 6 global collaborators. The sample metadata nearly always contained a de-identified subject ID, COVID-19 status, age in years and sex. Where HLA class I and class II types were available, the types were taken from metadata supplied by the sample provider, not from assay-based typing.

In Seattle, one collaborating source enrolled patients while the infection was active and tracked those patients longitudinally over the course of disease. Whole blood was collected in K2EDTA tubes by collaborating institutions according to the institutions' own protocols. For TCRbeta analysis, collaborators shipped samples as frozen whole blood, isolated PBMCs, or DNA extracted from either of those sample types. Via the germline V gene, CDR1 is MDHEN and CDR2 SYDVKM. Between the V and J ends, shortened by 8 bases and 7 bases respectively, the junction contains 17 bases. The CDR3 contains 13 residues, cysteine and phenylalanine counted. Just the 39-base CDR3 DNA is kept, in frame starting at base 1. TCRbeta CDR3 regions were amplified from genomic DNA by means of the immunoSEQ Assay, a bias-controlled multiplex PCR. The original methods were these. The number of nucleated cells in each sample was estimated from the amplification of reference gene primers within the assay. To quantify the absolute abundance of each unique TCRbeta CDR3 rearrangement, sequence reads were collapsed and filtered. For each sample, productive Simpson clonality was calculated as the square root of Simpson's diversity index over productive rearrangements. TCRdb carries this immuneACCESS record with in-frame sequences only. Its versions omit some clonotypes, under half of them owing to an unresolved V gene in the studies checked, with the rest unexplained. For V, J and clone size, that table is used; D and trimming come from the DNA. This sample gives 150,000 to 250,000 clones in total; 79% of them show up just once. The ten largest clones capture over 5% of the sample.

Findings and caveats that apply to the study as a whole: Clinical and demographic metadata were provided uncurated, with the amount varying by source and participant.

With respect to this clone: What antigen it recognizes has not been identified. No per-base quality is available; no much larger clone lies one base away.

The sequenced sample was peripheral blood. The sequence derives from a woman in her 40s with COVID-19, enrolled during active disease. This chain is built from TRBV28 and TRBJ1-1, with the D gene uncertain. In nucleotides, the sequence is TGTGCCAGCTCCCTCGCGGGCGGAATTGAAGCTTTCTTT. The translation is CASSLAGGIEAFF.